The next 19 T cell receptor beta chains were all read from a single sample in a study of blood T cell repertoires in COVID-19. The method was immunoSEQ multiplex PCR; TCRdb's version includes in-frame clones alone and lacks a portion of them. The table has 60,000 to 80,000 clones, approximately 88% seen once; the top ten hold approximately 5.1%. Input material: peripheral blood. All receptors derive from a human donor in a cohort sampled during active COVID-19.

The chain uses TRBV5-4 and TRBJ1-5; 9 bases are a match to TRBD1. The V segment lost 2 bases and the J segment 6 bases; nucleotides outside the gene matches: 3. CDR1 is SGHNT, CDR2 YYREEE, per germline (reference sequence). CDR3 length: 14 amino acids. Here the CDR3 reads CASSLQGAGQPQHF. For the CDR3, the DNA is TGTGCCAGCAGCTTACAGGGGGCTGGTCAGCCCCAGCATTTT.

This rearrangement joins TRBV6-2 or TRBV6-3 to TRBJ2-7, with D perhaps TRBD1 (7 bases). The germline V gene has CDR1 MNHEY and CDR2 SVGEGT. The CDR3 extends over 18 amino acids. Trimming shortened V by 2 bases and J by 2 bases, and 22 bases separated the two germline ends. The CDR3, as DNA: TGTGCCAGCAGTTACGAGGTACAGGGGAGGACCAGTACCTACGAGCAGTACTTC. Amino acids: CASSYEVQGRTSTYEQYF.

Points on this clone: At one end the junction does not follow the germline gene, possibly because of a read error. CDR3 DNA sequence: TGTGCCAGCAGCCAAGATGGTGGCGGGGGGGCCGGTAGGGTCTTC. It encodes CASSQDGGGGAGRVF. The rearrangement links TRBV3-1 (or the pseudogene TRBV3-2) to TRBJ2-1, with 9 positions matching TRBD2. The CDR3 is made up of 15 amino acids. The germline gives CDR1 LGHDT, CDR2 YNNKEL (reference sequence).

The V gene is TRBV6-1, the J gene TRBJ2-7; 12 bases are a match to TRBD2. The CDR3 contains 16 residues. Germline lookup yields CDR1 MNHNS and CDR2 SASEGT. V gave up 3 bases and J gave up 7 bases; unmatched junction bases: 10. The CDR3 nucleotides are TGTGCCAGCAGTGATGTTCTAGCGGGGGGGCCCGGGGAGCAGTACTTC. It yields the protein CASSDVLAGGPGEQYF.

CDR3 in amino acids: CASKGLAGEGGELFF. The CDR3, as DNA: TGCGCCAGCAAAGGACTAGCGGGAGAAGGCGGGGAGCTGTTTTTT. The gene calls are TRBV5-1 and TRBJ2-2, with 13 bases lining up with TRBD2. Germline V lookup: CDR1 SGHRS, CDR2 YFSETQ. J gave up 7 bases and V 6 bases, and 6 bases lay outside the gene matches. The CDR3 covers 15 residues.

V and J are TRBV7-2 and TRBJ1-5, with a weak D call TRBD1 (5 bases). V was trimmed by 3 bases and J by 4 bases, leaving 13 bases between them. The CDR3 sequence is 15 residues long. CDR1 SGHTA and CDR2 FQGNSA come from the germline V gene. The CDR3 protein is CASSFQGLQNQPQHF. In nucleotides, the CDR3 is TGTGCCAGCAGCTTCCAGGGATTGCAAAATCAGCCCCAGCATTTT.

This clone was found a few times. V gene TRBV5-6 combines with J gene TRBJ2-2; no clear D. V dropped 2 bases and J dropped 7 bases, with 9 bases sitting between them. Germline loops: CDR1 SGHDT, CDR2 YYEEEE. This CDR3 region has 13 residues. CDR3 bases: TGTGCCAGCAGCTTACTCGGTGGCGGGGAGCTGTTTTTT. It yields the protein CASSLLGGGELFF.

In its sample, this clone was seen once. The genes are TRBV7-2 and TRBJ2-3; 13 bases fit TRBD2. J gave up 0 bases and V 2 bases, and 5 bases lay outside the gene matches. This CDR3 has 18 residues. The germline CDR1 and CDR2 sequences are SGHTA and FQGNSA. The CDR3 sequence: CASSLTGTSGASTDTQYF. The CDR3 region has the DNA TGTGCCAGCAGCTTAACCGGGACTAGCGGGGCTAGCACAGATACGCAGTATTTT.

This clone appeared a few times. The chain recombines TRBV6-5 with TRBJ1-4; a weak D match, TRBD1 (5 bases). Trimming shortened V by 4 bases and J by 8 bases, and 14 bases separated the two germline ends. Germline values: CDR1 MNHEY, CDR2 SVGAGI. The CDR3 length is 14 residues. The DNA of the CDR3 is TGTGCCAGCAGTTCCCAGGGAATTTACGAAAAACTGTTTTTT. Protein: CASSSQGIYEKLFF.

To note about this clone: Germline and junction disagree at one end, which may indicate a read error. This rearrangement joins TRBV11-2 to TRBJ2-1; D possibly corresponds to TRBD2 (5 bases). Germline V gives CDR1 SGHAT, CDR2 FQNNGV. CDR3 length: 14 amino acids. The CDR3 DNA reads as TGTGCCAGCAGCTTAGTCCAGTCGACAAGACAAGCGGTCTTC. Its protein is CASSLVQSTRQAVF. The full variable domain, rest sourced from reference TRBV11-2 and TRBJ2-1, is EAGVAQSPRYKIIEKRQSVAFWCNPISGHATLYWYQQILGQGPKLLIQFQNNGVVDDSQLPKDRFSAERLKGVDSTLKIQPAKLEDSAVYLCASSLVQSTRQAVFGPGTRLTVL.

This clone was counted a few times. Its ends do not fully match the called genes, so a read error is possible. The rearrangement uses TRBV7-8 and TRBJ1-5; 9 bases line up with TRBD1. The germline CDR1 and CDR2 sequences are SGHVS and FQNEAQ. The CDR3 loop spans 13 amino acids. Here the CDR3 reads CASTLQGAQPQHF. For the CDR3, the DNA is TGTGCCAGCACCTTACAGGGGGCTCAGCCCCAGCATTTT. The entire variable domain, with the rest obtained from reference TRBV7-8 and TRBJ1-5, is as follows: GAGVSQSPRYKVAKRGQDVALRCDPISGHVSLFWYQQALGQGPEFLTYFQNEAQLDKSGLPSDRFFAERPEGSVSTLKIQRTQQEDSAVYLCASTLQGAQPQHFGDGTRLSIL.

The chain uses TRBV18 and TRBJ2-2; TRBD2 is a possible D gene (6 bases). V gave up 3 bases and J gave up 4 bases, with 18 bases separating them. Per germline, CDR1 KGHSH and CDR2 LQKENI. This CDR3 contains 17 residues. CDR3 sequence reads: CASSPILVGGGTGELFF. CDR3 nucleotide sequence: TGTGCCAGCTCACCCATTCTCGTCGGGGGTGGCACCGGGGAGCTGTTTTTT.

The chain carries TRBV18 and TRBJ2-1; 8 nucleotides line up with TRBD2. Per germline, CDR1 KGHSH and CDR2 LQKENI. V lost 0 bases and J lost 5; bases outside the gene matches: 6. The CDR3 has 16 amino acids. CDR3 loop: CASSPPGTRGDNEQFF. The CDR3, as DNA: TGTGCCAGCTCACCACCCGGGACTAGGGGTGACAATGAGCAGTTCTTC.

The DNA of the CDR3 is TGTGCCAGCAGGCAGGTCCAAGAGACCCAGTACTTC. Residues: CASRQVQETQYF. The V and J genes are TRBV21-1 and TRBJ2-5; whether TRBD1, the table's D call, matches the DNA was not checked. TRBV21-1 is a documented pseudogene. The CDR3 is made up of 12 amino acids.

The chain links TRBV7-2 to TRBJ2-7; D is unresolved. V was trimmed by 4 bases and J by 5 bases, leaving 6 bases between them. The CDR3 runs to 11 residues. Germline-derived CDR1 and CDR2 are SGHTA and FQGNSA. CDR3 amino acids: CASSSSHEQYF. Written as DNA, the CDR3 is TGTGCCAGCAGCTCCAGTCACGAGCAGTACTTC.

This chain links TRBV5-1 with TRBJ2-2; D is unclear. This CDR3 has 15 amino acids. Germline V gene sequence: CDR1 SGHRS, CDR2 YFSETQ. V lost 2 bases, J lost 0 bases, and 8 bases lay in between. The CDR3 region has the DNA TGCGCCAGCAGCTTTTCGGGTGCGAACACCGGGGAGCTGTTTTTT. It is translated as CASSFSGANTGELFF.

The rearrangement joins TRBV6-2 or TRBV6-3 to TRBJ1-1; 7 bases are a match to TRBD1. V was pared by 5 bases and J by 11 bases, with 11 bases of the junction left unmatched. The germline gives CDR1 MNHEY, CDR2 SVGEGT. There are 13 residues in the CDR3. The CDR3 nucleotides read TGTGCCAGCAGTACACAGGGGTGGGGTAGTGCTTTCTTT. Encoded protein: CASSTQGWGSAFF.

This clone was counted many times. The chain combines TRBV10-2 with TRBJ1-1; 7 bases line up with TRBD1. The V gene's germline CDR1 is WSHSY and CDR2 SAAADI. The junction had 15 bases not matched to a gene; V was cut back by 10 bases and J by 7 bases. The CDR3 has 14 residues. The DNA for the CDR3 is TGCGCCATCCTCCGGGACAGCCTTTCGAATGAAGCTTTCTTT. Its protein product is CAILRDSLSNEAFF.

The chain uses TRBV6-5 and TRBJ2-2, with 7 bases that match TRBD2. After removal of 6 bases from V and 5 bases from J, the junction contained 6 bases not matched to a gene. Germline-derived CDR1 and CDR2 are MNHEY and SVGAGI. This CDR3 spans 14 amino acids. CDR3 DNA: TGTGCCAGCAGGGGCGGGGGACCAACCGGGGAGCTGTTTTTT. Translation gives CASRGGGPTGELFF.